The rows below give T cell receptor beta chains drawn from one sample of a study of blood T cell repertoires in COVID-19. Sequencing used immunoSEQ multiplex PCR; TCRdb keeps in-frame clones, though not all of them. The table has about 220,000 clones, approximately 85% seen once; the top ten hold over 2%. The sequencing sample was made of peripheral blood. These receptors all come from a woman in her 70s with COVID-19, enrolled during active disease. Each CDR3 is given with its conserved first and last residue. Each record gives: V gene, clone size, J gene, D gene, CDR3 DNA, CDR3 protein. D genes are given only for firm matches. Part of the rows lack a size; the others show once, few, many or a class for expanded clones.

V gene: TRBV19; clone size: -; J gene: TRBJ1-3; D gene: -; CDR3 DNA: TGTGCCAGTAGAGAGACAGGCTCTGGAAACACCATATATTTT; CDR3 protein: CASRETGSGNTIYF
V gene: TRBV18; clone size: -; J gene: TRBJ1-2; D gene: -; CDR3 DNA: TGTGCCAGCTCACCAGGAGAGGGATCCGGCTACACCTTC; CDR3 protein: CASSPGEGSGYTF
V gene: TRBV7-2; clone size: few; J gene: TRBJ2-1; D gene: TRBD1; CDR3 DNA: TGTGCCAGCAGCCCGCGGGGACAGGCCTACAATGAGCAGTTCTTC; CDR3 protein: CASSPRGQAYNEQFF
V gene: TRBV6-2/TRBV6-3; clone size: -; J gene: TRBJ2-7; D gene: TRBD1; CDR3 DNA: TGTGCCAGCAGCCACACCACAGGGGGAAGCTCCTACGAGCAGTACTTC; CDR3 protein: CASSHTTGGSSYEQYF
V gene: TRBV6-2/TRBV6-3; clone size: -; J gene: TRBJ2-1; D gene: TRBD2; CDR3 DNA: TGTGCCAGCAGTTACTCTAGCGGGGGGGCTTACAATGAGCAGTTCTTC; CDR3 protein: CASSYSSGGAYNEQFF
V gene: TRBV3-1/TRBV3-2; clone size: -; J gene: TRBJ1-2; D gene: TRBD1; CDR3 DNA: TGTGCCAGCAGCCAACCGGGACAGGGGAAGAATAAGTATGGCTACACCTTC; CDR3 protein: CASSQPGQGKNKYGYTF
V gene: TRBV6-5; clone size: -; J gene: TRBJ1-1; D gene: TRBD1; CDR3 DNA: TGTGCCAGCATGGGGACAGGGTGGAACACTGAAGCTTTCTTT; CDR3 protein: CASMGTGWNTEAFF
V gene: TRBV10-3; clone size: -; J gene: TRBJ1-2; D gene: -; CDR3 DNA: TGTGCCATCAGTGAGTCTGGGGCTGCTAACTATGGCTACACCTTC; CDR3 protein: CAISESGAANYGYTF
V gene: TRBV5-6; clone size: -; J gene: TRBJ1-3; D gene: TRBD1; CDR3 DNA: TGTGCCAGCAGCTTGTCACAGGGGGTAGGCACCATATATTTT; CDR3 protein: CASSLSQGVGTIYF
V gene: TRBV19; clone size: -; J gene: TRBJ1-6; D gene: TRBD1; CDR3 DNA: TGTGCCAGTAGTATAGTTTCGGGACAGGGGAATTCACCCCTCCACTTT; CDR3 protein: CASSIVSGQGNSPLHF
V gene: TRBV6-2/TRBV6-3; clone size: -; J gene: TRBJ1-2; D gene: -; CDR3 DNA: TGTGCCAGCAGTCCGCGGGGAGGGTTGGGCTATGGCTACACCTTC; CDR3 protein: CASSPRGGLGYGYTF
V gene: TRBV3-1/TRBV3-2; clone size: -; J gene: TRBJ2-7; D gene: -; CDR3 DNA: TGTGCCAGCAGCCAAGATGTTGACAGTCTCTCCTACGAGCAGTACTTC; CDR3 protein: CASSQDVDSLSYEQYF
V gene: TRBV5-6; clone size: -; J gene: TRBJ2-3; D gene: TRBD2; CDR3 DNA: TGTGCCAGCAGCTTGAGGCGGGGGGGCCTGGATACGCAGTATTTT; CDR3 protein: CASSLRRGGLDTQYF
V gene: TRBV6-2/TRBV6-3; clone size: -; J gene: TRBJ2-1; D gene: TRBD1; CDR3 DNA: TGTGCCAGCAGTTACGGCGCCCAGGGGGCCAATGAGCAGTTCTTC; CDR3 protein: CASSYGAQGANEQFF
V gene: TRBV7-2; clone size: -; J gene: TRBJ1-4; D gene: -; CDR3 DNA: TGTGCCAGCAGCTTCGCAGGAATTGGTGAAAAACTGTTTTTT; CDR3 protein: CASSFAGIGEKLFF
V gene: TRBV7-2; clone size: -; J gene: TRBJ1-1; D gene: -; CDR3 DNA: TGTGCCAGCAGCACAAACAGGGTTGGCTCCACTGAAGCTTTCTTT; CDR3 protein: CASSTNRVGSTEAFF
V gene: TRBV18; clone size: -; J gene: TRBJ1-2; D gene: -; CDR3 DNA: TGTGCCAGCTCACCAGCAACACAGGTCACCTATGGCTACACCTTC; CDR3 protein: CASSPATQVTYGYTF
V gene: TRBV6-6; clone size: -; J gene: TRBJ2-3; D gene: -; CDR3 DNA: TGTGCCAGCAGACCCGGGGGTGCGGGGATTGATACGCAGTATTTT; CDR3 protein: CASRPGGAGIDTQYF
V gene: TRBV5-8; clone size: -; J gene: TRBJ2-3; D gene: -; CDR3 DNA: TGTGCCAGCAGCTTGGACAGGGGCACAGATACGCAGTATTTT; CDR3 protein: CASSLDRGTDTQYF
V gene: TRBV6-5; clone size: once; J gene: TRBJ2-7; D gene: TRBD1; CDR3 DNA: TGTGCCAGCAGGACAGGGGGCACTTCGCGGGAGCAGTACTTC; CDR3 protein: CASRTGGTSREQYF
V gene: TRBV6-5; clone size: -; J gene: TRBJ2-2; D gene: TRBD1; CDR3 DNA: TGTGCCAGCAGGTCGACAGGGACCGGGGAGCTGTTTTTT; CDR3 protein: CASRSTGTGELFF
V gene: TRBV7-9; clone size: -; J gene: TRBJ2-3; D gene: TRBD1; CDR3 DNA: TGTGCCAGCAGCTTAGCGGGCAGGGGGCAGGGAGATACGCAGTATTTT; CDR3 protein: CASSLAGRGQGDTQYF
V gene: TRBV3-1/TRBV3-2; clone size: -; J gene: TRBJ2-7; D gene: -; CDR3 DNA: TGTGCCAGCAGCCGAAATCGTAGAGTCTCCTACGAGCAGTACTTC; CDR3 protein: CASSRNRRVSYEQYF
V gene: TRBV14; clone size: -; J gene: TRBJ1-2; D gene: -; CDR3 DNA: TGTGCCAGCAGCCAAGCAGGGGTCGGGGGCTACACCTTC; CDR3 protein: CASSQAGVGGYTF
V gene: TRBV7-9; clone size: -; J gene: TRBJ1-1; D gene: -; CDR3 DNA: TGTGCCAGCAGCCCCCAGGGAGTGGGGGCAAGAACTGAAGCTTTCTTT; CDR3 protein: CASSPQGVGARTEAFF
V gene: TRBV19; clone size: -; J gene: TRBJ2-5; D gene: -; CDR3 DNA: TGTGCCAGTAGTATAGATCGTGAGACCCAGTACTTC; CDR3 protein: CASSIDRETQYF
V gene: TRBV4-3; clone size: -; J gene: TRBJ1-2; D gene: TRBD1; CDR3 DNA: TGCGCCAGCAGCCACATAGGACAGGAAACTAACTATGGCTACACCTTC; CDR3 protein: CASSHIGQETNYGYTF
V gene: TRBV18; clone size: -; J gene: TRBJ1-2; D gene: TRBD1; CDR3 DNA: TGTGCCAGCTCAGGCACTCCGGGACAGGGGGATTTTCTTAACTATGGCTACACCTTC; CDR3 protein: CASSGTPGQGDFLNYGYTF
V gene: TRBV6-1; clone size: -; J gene: TRBJ2-3; D gene: TRBD1; CDR3 DNA: TGTGCCAGCAGTGGAGGCCTTTACAGGGGGCGAGTCACAGATACGCAGTATTTT; CDR3 protein: CASSGGLYRGRVTDTQYF
V gene: TRBV7-2; clone size: -; J gene: TRBJ1-2; D gene: TRBD1; CDR3 DNA: TGTGCCAGCAGCTTCGGACAGGGGGCGTCCTATGGCTACACCTTC; CDR3 protein: CASSFGQGASYGYTF
V gene: TRBV18; clone size: -; J gene: TRBJ2-7; D gene: TRBD1; CDR3 DNA: TGTGCCAGCTCACCAGGGGACAGGCCGACCTACGAGCAGTACTTT; CDR3 protein: CASSPGDRPTYEQYF
V gene: TRBV5-8; clone size: -; J gene: TRBJ1-5; D gene: -; CDR3 DNA: TGTGCCAGCAGCGCGCCCCCACAGGGACAGCCCCAGCATTTT; CDR3 protein: CASSAPPQGQPQHF
V gene: TRBV7-9; clone size: many; J gene: TRBJ2-1; D gene: -; CDR3 DNA: TGTGCCAGCAGCCGCCCACTAGCAGACAATGAGCAGTTCTTC; CDR3 protein: CASSRPLADNEQFF
V gene: TRBV5-6; clone size: -; J gene: TRBJ1-1; D gene: -; CDR3 DNA: TGTGCCAGCAGATCCAGGGTTGCATGGACTGAAGCTTTCTTT; CDR3 protein: CASRSRVAWTEAFF
V gene: TRBV5-1; clone size: few; J gene: TRBJ2-7; D gene: TRBD2; CDR3 DNA: TGCGCCAGCAGCGAGGGACTAGCGGGGACTTCCTACGAGCAGTACTTC; CDR3 protein: CASSEGLAGTSYEQYF
V gene: TRBV5-6; clone size: -; J gene: TRBJ1-2; D gene: -; CDR3 DNA: TGTGCCAGCAGCTTGGGGCTGGGGGGGAACTATGGCTACACCTTC; CDR3 protein: CASSLGLGGNYGYTF
V gene: TRBV9; clone size: -; J gene: TRBJ1-2; D gene: -; CDR3 DNA: TGTGCCAGCAGCGAAAATTCCAGGGTGTCGGCCCGTGGCTACACCTTC; CDR3 protein: CASSENSRVSARGYTF
V gene: TRBV6-5; clone size: once; J gene: TRBJ1-2; D gene: -; CDR3 DNA: TGTGCCAGCAGTTACCTCCGGGGGGCGGAGCGATCTGGCTACACCTTC; CDR3 protein: CASSYLRGAERSGYTF
V gene: TRBV11-2; clone size: once; J gene: TRBJ1-4; D gene: -; CDR3 DNA: TGTGCCAGCAGCTCAGGGGCCCTCGAGGGGGAAAAACTGTTTTTT; CDR3 protein: CASSSGALEGEKLFF
V gene: TRBV11-2; clone size: -; J gene: TRBJ1-1; D gene: -; CDR3 DNA: TGTGCCAGCAGCTTAGCCGCAGGGACTGAAGCTTTCTTT; CDR3 protein: CASSLAAGTEAFF
V gene: TRBV11-3; clone size: -; J gene: TRBJ1-1; D gene: -; CDR3 DNA: TGTGCCAGCAGCCTGACAGGGAACACTGAAGCTTTCTTT; CDR3 protein: CASSLTGNTEAFF
V gene: TRBV28; clone size: -; J gene: TRBJ2-7; D gene: -; CDR3 DNA: TGTGCCAGCAGTTTATTAGCGCCCTACTACGAGCAGTACTTC; CDR3 protein: CASSLLAPYYEQYF
V gene: TRBV4-3; clone size: -; J gene: TRBJ1-4; D gene: TRBD1; CDR3 DNA: TGCGCCAGCAGCCAAGGAGGGACAGCAAATGAAAAACTGTTTTTT; CDR3 protein: CASSQGGTANEKLFF
V gene: TRBV27; clone size: -; J gene: TRBJ1-3; D gene: -; CDR3 DNA: TGTGCCAGCAGAGGCGGGGGGGCTTCTGGAAACACCATATATTTT; CDR3 protein: CASRGGGASGNTIYF
V gene: TRBV4-3; clone size: -; J gene: TRBJ1-3; D gene: -; CDR3 DNA: TGCGCCAGCAGCCAAGCCGGGGACACCATATATTTT; CDR3 protein: CASSQAGDTIYF
V gene: TRBV7-7; clone size: -; J gene: TRBJ2-1; D gene: TRBD2; CDR3 DNA: TGTGCTAGCAGCCGTGACGGACTAGCGGGAGATGAGCAGTTCTTC; CDR3 protein: CASSRDGLAGDEQFF
V gene: TRBV4-3; clone size: -; J gene: TRBJ2-4; D gene: -; CDR3 DNA: TGCGCCAGCAGCCAAGAGGTGGGGCAGGGACTAGCCAAAAACATTCAGTACTTC; CDR3 protein: CASSQEVGQGLAKNIQYF
V gene: TRBV3-1/TRBV3-2; clone size: -; J gene: TRBJ1-4; D gene: -; CDR3 DNA: TGTGCCAGCAGCCAAGATCCGGGGTTTAATGAAAAACTGTTTTTT; CDR3 protein: CASSQDPGFNEKLFF
V gene: TRBV7-7; clone size: -; J gene: TRBJ2-5; D gene: TRBD2; CDR3 DNA: TGTGCTAGCAGCCCCAGCGGGAGAGCCCAAGAGACCCAGTACTTC; CDR3 protein: CASSPSGRAQETQYF
V gene: TRBV27; clone size: -; J gene: TRBJ2-1; D gene: -; CDR3 DNA: TGTGCCAGCAGTTCCGGACAGAGCTCCTACAATGAGCAGTTCTTC; CDR3 protein: CASSSGQSSYNEQFF
V gene: TRBV6-1; clone size: -; J gene: TRBJ2-7; D gene: TRBD1; CDR3 DNA: TGTGCCAGCAGTGACCCGGGACAGGGAGACGAGCAGTACTTC; CDR3 protein: CASSDPGQGDEQYF